This TCR beta chain was obtained from a study of T cell repertoires in cytomegalovirus infection. Study as a whole: It can be stated that public TCR beta signatures indicated CMV infection as well as a matching HLA type.

Remarks on this clonotype: Its antigen is unknown.

The ends lost 5 bases at V and 0 bases at J; junction bases unmatched: 7. The CDR3 totals 14 residues. Looked up from germline, CDR1 is SQVTM and CDR2 is ANQGSEA. MiXCR was run by TCRdb on the reads, yielding one entry per CDR3 protein. This table holds fewer than 200,000 distinct CDR3 sequences, approximately 15% found once. Study-wide findings and caveats: The study identified carriers of CMV plus the relevant HLA from cumulative public TCR beta family frequency. Across the ex vivo response, the dominant clonotypes were HLA-C-restricted CMV-specific TCR beta clonotypes.

The chain couples TRBV29-1 to TRBJ2-7; 7 bases fit TRBD1. Sample: PBMCs. The source of this sequence is a human donor in good health (CMV status not recorded). Some clones in this sample may be carry-over from other donors' samples. CDR3 DNA: TGCAGCGTTCGTACAGGGGCAAGCTCCTACGAGCAGTACTTC. Its protein is CSVRTGASSYEQYF.